Following are 2 T cell receptor beta chains from one sample sequenced in a study of blood T cell repertoires in COVID-19. The data were produced by immunoSEQ multiplex PCR, yet TCRdb's version contains in-frame clones alone and is incomplete. The table lists around 160,000 clones, about 81% of them singletons. The sample was peripheral blood. Source of these receptors: a man in his 60s with active or convalescent COVID-19.

The rearrangement links TRBV11-3 to TRBJ1-1, with 7 positions matching TRBD1. CDR1 is SGHNT, CDR2 YENEEA, per germline. This CDR3 spans 19 amino acids. After removal of 7 bases from V and 1 base from J, the junction contained 21 bases not matched to a gene. Here the CDR3 reads CASTFFKRSPGTENTEAFF. The CDR3 DNA reads TGTGCCAGCACCTTTTTCAAGCGTTCTCCCGGGACAGAGAACACTGAAGCTTTCTTT.

The chain employs TRBV29-1 and TRBJ1-2, with 8 positions matching TRBD1. J was trimmed by 8 bases and V by 7 bases; bases with no gene match: 12. CDR3 length: 13 residues. CDR1 is SQVTM and CDR2 is ANQGSEA in the germline V gene. CDR3 sequence: CSAQDRGWEGYTF. The DNA for the CDR3 is TGCAGCGCCCAAGACAGGGGATGGGAGGGCTACACCTTC.